Shown below are 6 T cell receptor beta chains from a single sample sequenced in a study of CD8+ T cells in alopecia areata. Specified treatment: oral pan-JAK inhibitor, 5-10 mg twice daily. Sequencing used cDNA as its template, made by extracting RNA and reverse transcribing it. Measured with immunoSEQ multiplex PCR; TCRdb has only the in-frame clones, and not every one. The table shows 210,000 or so clones, with more than 60% occurring only once. The starting material was CD4+ T cells sorted from blood, obtained between weeks 44 and 45, from a patient treated with tofacitinib. These receptors came from a human donor with alopecia areata.

This clone was seen a handful of times. V usage is TRBV7-3 and J usage is TRBJ1-1; D remains ambiguous. This CDR3 is built from 17 residues. Germline CDR1 SGHTA, CDR2 FQGTGA. V was pared by 3 bases and J by 0 bases, with 17 bases between. CDR3: CASSFETPLRLNTEAFF. The CDR3 DNA sequence: TGTGCCAGCAGCTTCGAAACCCCCCTCCGGCTGAACACTGAAGCTTTCTTT.

V and J are TRBV11-3 and TRBJ2-1; 10 bases fit TRBD2. The CDR3 is made up of 14 amino acids. The germline gives CDR1 SGHNT, CDR2 YENEEA. J lost 7 bases, V lost 3 bases, and 3 bases had no gene match. The CDR3 nucleotides are TGTGCCAGCAGCTTCGGACTAGCGGAGAATGAGCAGTTCTTC. It codes for CASSFGLAENEQFF. The whole variable domain, remainder taken from reference TRBV11-3 and TRBJ2-1, is EAGVVQSPRYKIIEKKQPVAFWCNPISGHNTLYWYLQNLGQGPELLIRYENEEAVDDSQLPKDRFSAERLKGVDSTLKIQPAELGDSAVYLCASSFGLAENEQFFGPGTRLTVL.

This clone was observed a single time. The chain uses TRBV29-1 and TRBJ2-1, with 7 positions matching TRBD2. The CDR3 is made up of 14 amino acids. The V and J ends lost 6 bases and 6 bases, in that order; junction bases with no gene match: 11. Germline assignment: CDR1 SQVTM and CDR2 ANQGSEA. In nucleotides, the CDR3 is TGCAGCGTGGGGAGGGGAATAGCAATCAATGAGCAGTTCTTC. This translates into CSVGRGIAINEQFF.

This sequence joins TRBV29-1 and TRBJ1-1, with D possibly TRBD1 on 5 matching bases. The CDR3 has 12 residues. The V end lost 7 bases, the J end lost 3 bases, and 12 bases lay between the germline ends. CDR1 and CDR2 from the germline V gene are SQVTM and ANQGSEA. CDR3 in amino acids: CSAGHLDTEAFF. DNA of the CDR3: TGCAGCGCTGGACATCTCGACACTGAAGCTTTCTTT.

This clone was observed a few times. J is TRBJ2-2 and V is TRBV29-1; TRBD2 agrees at 10 bases. The CDR3 contains 14 residues. Germline trimming cut 5 bases from V and 0 bases from J; bases unmatched to any gene: 0. The germline V gene encodes CDR1 SQVTM and CDR2 ANQGSEA. CDR3 DNA sequence: TGCAGCGTTCTAGCGGGGGCGAACACCGGGGAGCTGTTTTTT. This codes for CSVLAGANTGELFF.

The gene calls are TRBV11-2 and TRBJ1-3; D gene uncertain. Trimming took off 3 bases at V and 0 bases at J, with 9 bases between the two ends. CDR1 is SGHAT and CDR2 is FQNNGV in the germline V gene. The CDR3 has 15 residues. The CDR3 is CASSFGIGSGNTIYF. CDR3 in DNA: TGTGCCAGCAGCTTCGGGATCGGCTCTGGAAACACCATATATTTT.